The present TCR beta chain was sequenced within a study of glioma-infiltrating T cells after dendritic cell vaccination. The study's findings and limits: Complete blood and tumor specimen sets were limited to few patients.

A note on this clone: Antigen specificity is unknown.

Time point reported: after dendritic cell vaccination, including at tumor progression/relapse. This CDR3 comprises 14 residues. CDR1 SGHTA and CDR2 FQGTGA come from the germline V gene. Unmatched junction bases numbered 0, after V lost 2 bases and J lost 1 base. TCRdb's table, derived via immunoSEQ multiplex PCR, lists solely in-frame clones and lacks some. Of fewer than 90,000 clones listed, around 86% were seen once; the top ten hold 6% to 8.5%. The chain combines TRBV7-3 with TRBJ1-1; the match to TRBD1 covers 8 bases. This clonotype was obtained from a human donor with glioblastoma. Sequences were derived from blood, sampled after dendritic cell vaccination. The CDR3 region has the DNA TGTGCCAGCAGCTTAGGACAGGGGAACACTGAAGCTTTCTTT. Protein product: CASSLGQGNTEAFF.